This record covers a single T cell receptor beta chain. What it binds is unknown. In germline, CDR1 is SGHVS, CDR2 FQNEAQ. The CDR3 loop spans 19 amino acids. The J segment lost 1 base and the V segment lost 4 bases, leaving 11 bases of the junction unmatched. Study processing details: After removing out-of-frame reads, over 2 million distinct TCRbeta sequences remained. The table came from immunoSEQ multiplex PCR; TCRdb's copy has only in-frame clones and leaves some out. V and J calls and clone size are as listed in that table; D and trimming were resolved from the DNA. The sample comprises over 35,000 clones, around three quarters of which are singletons, and 0.78% rests with the top ten. The sort gate was single viable CD3+CD4+CD8-CD45RO+ cells for memory CD4+ T cells. Serostatus was set by detecting CMV pp150, pp28, p38, p52 IgG. This specimen comes from a study of memory CD4+ T cells and cytomegalovirus serostatus. Study-wide results and limits: CMV serostatus prediction reached median AUC about 0.96, or 0.93 with US-trained model.

The gene calls are TRBV7-8 and TRBJ2-3, with 13 positions matching TRBD2. This clonotype was sampled from an adult in good health and CMV-seronegative. Sequencing was done on a sample of memory CD4+ T cells from blood. Here the CDR3 DNA reads TGTGCCAGCAGCTCTCATAGACTAGCGGGGGGCCGTGGCACAGATACGCAGTATTTT. Its protein is CASSSHRLAGGRGTDTQYF.